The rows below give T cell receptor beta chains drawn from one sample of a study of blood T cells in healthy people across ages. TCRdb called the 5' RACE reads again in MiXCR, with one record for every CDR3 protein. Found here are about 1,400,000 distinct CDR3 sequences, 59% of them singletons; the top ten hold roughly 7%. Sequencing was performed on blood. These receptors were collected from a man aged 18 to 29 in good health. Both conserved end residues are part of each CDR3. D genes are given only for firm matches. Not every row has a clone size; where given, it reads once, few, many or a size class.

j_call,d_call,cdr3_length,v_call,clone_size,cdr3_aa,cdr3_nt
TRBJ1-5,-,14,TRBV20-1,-,CSARRGGSNQPQHF,TGCAGTGCTAGGCGGGGGGGAAGCAATCAGCCCCAGCATTTT
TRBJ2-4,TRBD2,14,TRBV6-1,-,CASSAAGGLNIQYF,TGTGCCAGCAGTGCGGCGGGAGGGTTAAACATTCAGTACTTC
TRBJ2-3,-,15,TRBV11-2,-,CASSLASWAPDTQYF,TGTGCCAGCAGCTTGGCATCATGGGCCCCAGATACGCAGTATTTT
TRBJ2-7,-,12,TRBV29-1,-,CSVVGQLYEQYF,TGCAGCGTTGTTGGGCAGCTCTACGAGCAGTACTTC
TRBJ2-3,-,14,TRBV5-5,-,CASYRELTTDTQYF,TGTGCCAGCTACCGGGAACTTACCACAGATACGCAGTATTTT
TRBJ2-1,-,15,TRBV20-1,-,CSAREGAAPTNEQFF,TGCAGTGCTAGAGAGGGGGCAGCCCCTACTAATGAGCAGTTCTTC
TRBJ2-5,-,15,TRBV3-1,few,CASSQEGTSLETQYF,TGTGCCAGCAGCCAAGAGGGGACATCTTTAGAGACCCAGTACTTC
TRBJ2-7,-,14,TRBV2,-,CASSLGRTAYEQYF,TGTGCCAGCAGCCTTGGCCGGACAGCCTACGAGCAGTACTTC
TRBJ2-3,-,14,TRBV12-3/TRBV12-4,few,CASGRGRGTDTQYF,TGTGCCAGCGGGAGGGGGCGAGGCACAGATACGCAGTATTTT
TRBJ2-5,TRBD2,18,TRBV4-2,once,CASSQGFRLAGLQETQYF,TGTGCCAGCAGCCAAGGGTTTAGGCTAGCGGGCCTCCAAGAGACCCAGTACTTC
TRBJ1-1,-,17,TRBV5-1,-,CASSPPRTGTLDTEAFF,TGCGCCAGCAGCCCTCCCCGTACCGGGACGCTAGACACTGAAGCTTTCTTT
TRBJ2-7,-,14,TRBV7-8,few,CASSLGFTRYEQYF,TGTGCCAGCAGCTTGGGATTCACCCGCTACGAGCAGTACTTC
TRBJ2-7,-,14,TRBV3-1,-,CASSQNLNSYEQYF,TGTGCCAGCAGCCAAAACTTGAATTCCTACGAGCAGTACTTC
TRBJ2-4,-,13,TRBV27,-,CASSGTAKNIQYF,TGTGCCAGCAGTGGGACGGCTAAAAACATTCAGTACTTC
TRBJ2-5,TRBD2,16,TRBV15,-,CATSSGTSGYQETLYF,TGTGCCACCAGCAGCGGGACTAGCGGTTACCAAGAGACCCTGTACTTC
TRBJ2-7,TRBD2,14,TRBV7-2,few,CASSLRGGDYEQYF,TGTGCCAGCAGCTTACGCGGGGGGGACTACGAGCAGTACTTC
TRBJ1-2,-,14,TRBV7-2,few,CASSPSGRAYGYTF,TGTGCCAGCAGCCCCTCGGGAAGGGCTTATGGCTACACCTTC
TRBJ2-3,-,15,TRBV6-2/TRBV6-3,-,CASSPGTMSTDTQYF,TGTGCCAGCAGTCCGGGGACGATGAGCACAGATACGCAGTATTTT
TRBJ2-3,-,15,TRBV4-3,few,CASSLRGGFTDTQYF,TGCGCCAGCAGCCTCAGGGGTGGGTTCACAGATACGCAGTATTTT
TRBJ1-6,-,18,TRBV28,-,CASSFSTGDSSYNSPLHF,TGTGCCAGCAGTTTTTCGACAGGCGATAGCTCCTATAATTCACCCCTCCACTTT
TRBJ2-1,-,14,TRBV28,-,CATDRAGPRYEQFF,TGTGCCACCGATCGAGCGGGCCCCAGGTATGAGCAGTTCTTC
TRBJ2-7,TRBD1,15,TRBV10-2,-,CASGNSGTGHHEQYF,TGCGCCAGCGGAAATTCCGGGACAGGGCATCACGAGCAGTACTTC
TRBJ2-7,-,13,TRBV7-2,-,CASSSGRFYEQYF,TGTGCCAGCAGCTCGGGGAGGTTCTACGAGCAGTACTTC
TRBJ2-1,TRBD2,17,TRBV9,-,CASSVGASGSTYNEQFF,TGTGCCAGCAGCGTAGGGGCTAGCGGGAGTACCTACAATGAGCAGTTCTTC
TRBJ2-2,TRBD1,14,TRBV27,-,CASSHPGGAGELFF,TGTGCCAGCAGTCACCCAGGGGGCGCGGGGGAGCTGTTTTTT
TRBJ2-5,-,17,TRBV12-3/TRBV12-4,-,CASSLARAPSHQETQYF,TGTGCCAGCAGTTTAGCTCGCGCCCCGAGCCACCAAGAGACCCAGTACTTC
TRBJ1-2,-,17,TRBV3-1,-,CASSQDLGDIANYGYTF,TGTGCCAGCAGCCAAGATTTGGGGGACATCGCTAACTATGGCTACACCTTC
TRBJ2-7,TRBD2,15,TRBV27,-,CASSFEAGGMYEQYF,TGTGCCAGCAGTTTTGAAGCGGGAGGTATGTACGAGCAGTACTTC
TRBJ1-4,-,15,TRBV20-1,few,CSVRGFSATNEKLFF,TGCAGTGTGAGGGGGTTTAGTGCAACTAATGAAAAACTGTTTTTT
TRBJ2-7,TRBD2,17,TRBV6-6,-,CASSYIQDAGGSYEQYF,TGTGCCAGCAGTTACATACAGGACGCGGGGGGCTCCTACGAGCAGTACTTC
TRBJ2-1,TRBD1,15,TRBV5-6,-,CASSGTTGYPNEQFF,TGTGCCAGCAGCGGTACGACAGGGTACCCAAATGAGCAGTTCTTC
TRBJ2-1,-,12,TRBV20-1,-,CSARTLYNGQFF,TGCAGTGCTAGGACCCTCTACAATGGGCAGTTCTTC